The 26 T cell receptor beta chains reported below all come from one sample, sequenced in a study of CD8 T cells in Susac syndrome (dated by TCRdb to about 2019). Libraries were built with the immunoSEQ multiplex PCR assay. RNA was extracted with the RNeasy kit and roughly 0.5 to 1 ug was reverse transcribed using random hexamers. TCRdb itself trimmed the public reads at Q25 with fastp, ran MiXCR and retained productive beta chains. All rows with the same CDR3 protein become a single entry with the most common DNA and genes. For this sample there are about 150,000 distinct CDR3 sequences; roughly 95% appear just once. Roughly 0.083% of the sample is held by the ten biggest clonotypes. The sequenced material came from CD4+ T cells from PBMCs. The receptor source for this set is a human donor in good health.

V and J are TRBV10-3 and TRBJ2-3; the match to TRBD2 covers 10 bases. The germline CDR1 and CDR2 sequences are ENHRY and SYGVKD. Unmatched junction bases numbered 2, after V lost 4 bases and J lost 1 base. The CDR3 loop spans 15 amino acids. The CDR3 spells CAISGGTSGTDTQYF. The CDR3 DNA sequence: TGTGCCATCAGTGGGGGGACTAGCGGCACAGATACGCAGTATTTT.

The rearrangement uses TRBV18 and TRBJ2-7, with D possibly TRBD2 on 5 matching bases. V was clipped by 0 bases and J by 0 bases, with 9 bases between them. Germline V gene sequence: CDR1 KGHSH, CDR2 LQKENI. This CDR3 region has 15 residues. Here the CDR3 reads CASSPPGASSYEQYF. The CDR3 DNA reads TGTGCCAGCTCACCACCGGGAGCGAGCTCCTACGAGCAGTACTTC.

This chain joins TRBV12-3 or TRBV12-4 and TRBJ2-1; the D call may be TRBD1 or TRBD2 (5 bases each). Between the trimmed V and J ends, which lost 2 bases and 4 bases, there was a span of 21 bases. The CDR3 spans 18 residues. CDR3 residues: CASSLFTLGTERYNEQFF. CDR3 sequence (DNA): TGTGCCAGCAGTTTATTCACCCTCGGGACGGAGAGATACAATGAGCAGTTCTTC.

The chain employs TRBV6-5 and TRBJ1-3; D is possibly TRBD1 (6 bases). The CDR3 spans 14 residues. CDR1 and CDR2 (germline): MNHEY, SVGAGI. Trimming took 6 bases from V and 0 from J, leaving 9 bases between them. The CDR3 bases are TGTGCCAGCAGCCGGGACATCTCTGGAAACACCATATATTTT. This encodes CASSRDISGNTIYF.

V usage is TRBV11-3 and J usage is TRBJ2-3; D is ambiguous. This CDR3 has 14 residues. Germline V gene sequence: CDR1 SGHNT, CDR2 YENEEA. The V end lost 4 bases, the J end lost 2 bases, and 10 bases lay between the germline ends. This chain's CDR3 is CASSSGAFTDTQYF. In DNA form, the CDR3 reads TGTGCCAGCAGCTCCGGCGCATTCACAGATACGCAGTATTTT. Complete variable domain (other parts from reference TRBV11-3 and TRBJ2-3): EAGVVQSPRYKIIEKKQPVAFWCNPISGHNTLYWYLQNLGQGPELLIRYENEEAVDDSQLPKDRFSAERLKGVDSTLKIQPAELGDSAVYLCASSSGAFTDTQYFGPGTRLTVL.

The rearrangement links TRBV5-1 to TRBJ1-1; D perhaps matches TRBD1 (5 bases). Trimming took off 4 bases at V and 4 bases at J, with 14 bases between the two ends. The V gene's germline CDR1 is SGHRS and CDR2 YFSETQ. This CDR3 contains 14 residues. DNA for the CDR3: TGCGCCAGCAGCCAGTTTTGGGGCAGCACTGAAGCTTTCTTT. It encodes CASSQFWGSTEAFF.

The chain links TRBV6-5 to TRBJ1-2; D gene ambiguous. This CDR3 spans 16 amino acids. The germline gives CDR1 MNHEY, CDR2 SVGAGI. V lost 4 bases, J lost 2 bases, and 17 bases lay in between. The CDR3, as DNA: TGTGCCAGCAGTTCGGACCGACCTAAGACGAACTATGGCTACACCTTC. Translation: CASSSDRPKTNYGYTF.

This sequence joins TRBV10-1 and TRBJ2-3; 9 bases agree with TRBD1. Trimming at V came to 8 bases and at J to 3 bases, leaving 3 bases not matched to a gene. CDR3 length equals 13 residues. CDR1 is WNHNN, CDR2 SYGVQD, per germline (reference sequence). CDR3 residues: CASGTGSTDTQYF. CDR3 DNA sequence: TGCGCCAGCGGGACAGGGAGTACAGATACGCAGTATTTT.

CDR3 loop: CASLSSGRVTQYF. CDR3 coding DNA: TGTGCCAGCCTGTCTAGCGGGAGGGTGACGCAGTATTTT. The chain couples TRBV7-9 to TRBJ2-3; TRBD2 aligns across 12 bases. The trim removed 8 bases at V and 9 bases at J, leaving 6 bases unmatched. CDR1 is SEHNR, CDR2 FQNEAQ, per germline (reference sequence). This CDR3 has 13 amino acids.

This clonotype has a single count. The J gene is TRBJ1-1, the V gene TRBV6-4; possible D gene TRBD1, 6 bases. The germline V gene has CDR1 MRHNA and CDR2 SNTAGT. Trimming shortened V by 5 bases and J by 3 bases, and 10 bases separated the two germline ends. The CDR3 totals 13 residues. The CDR3 sequence is CASSNRDDTEAFF. The CDR3 bases are TGTGCCAGCAGTAACAGGGATGACACTGAAGCTTTCTTT.

The chain carries TRBV4-1 and TRBJ1-2, with unresolved D. The CDR3 loop spans 14 amino acids. Germline V lookup: CDR1 MGHRA, CDR2 YSYEKL. V lost 1 base, J lost 4 bases, and 10 bases lay in between. The DNA for the CDR3 is TGCGCCAGCAGCCAAGTTGGGGATGGCTATGGCTACACCTTC. This translates into CASSQVGDGYGYTF.

The chain has TRBV2 and TRBJ2-1; 8 nucleotides match TRBD2. Germline CDR1 reads SNHLY; CDR2 reads FYNNEI. This CDR3 region has 15 residues. V lost 6 bases and J lost 3; bases outside the gene matches: 7. The CDR3 coding sequence is TGTGCCAGCAGGCCCGGGACTAGAATCTACAATGAGCAGTTCTTC. Encoded protein: CASRPGTRIYNEQFF.

J is TRBJ1-1 and V is TRBV25-1, with D unresolved. The CDR3 spans 12 residues. V was clipped by 8 bases and J by 10 bases, with 17 bases between them. Germline CDR1 MGHDK, CDR2 SYGVNS. Here the CDR3 reads CASRSLGEVAFF. As DNA, the CDR3 is TGTGCCAGCCGAAGTCTCGGTGAGGTAGCTTTCTTT.

The chain joins TRBV27 to TRBJ1-2, with 8 positions matching TRBD1. This CDR3 has 14 amino acids. The V gene end was trimmed by 0 bases and the J gene end by 5 bases; junction bases not matched to a gene: 2. CDR1 MNHEY and CDR2 SMNVEV come from the germline V gene (reference sequence). Here the CDR3 DNA reads TGTGCCAGCAGTTTATCGTGGACAGGGTATGGCTACACCTTC. It translates to CASSLSWTGYGYTF.

The V gene is TRBV2, the J gene TRBJ1-1; D call uncertain. V was shortened by 3 bases and J by 6 bases, with 11 bases between the two germline ends. Germline-derived CDR1 and CDR2 are SNHLY and FYNNEI. This CDR3 is built from 13 residues. CDR3 sequence: CASSDTQRAEAFF. In nucleotides, the CDR3 is TGTGCCAGCAGTGATACTCAACGGGCTGAAGCTTTCTTT.

The rearrangement uses TRBV9 and TRBJ2-2; D is unclear. Germline lookup yields CDR1 SGDLS and CDR2 YYNGEE. Trimming left V 2 bases short and J 6 bases short, with 20 bases between. The CDR3 has 17 residues. The CDR3 spells CASSVDLFGTRPGELFF. The CDR3 DNA follows: TGTGCCAGCAGCGTCGACCTCTTTGGCACGCGGCCCGGGGAGCTGTTTTTT.

CDR3 in DNA: TGTGCCATCAATCCGAATCCGGGACTAGCGGGAGCGGCGCAGTACTTC. Protein sequence: CAINPNPGLAGAAQYF. The rearrangement uses TRBV10-3 and TRBJ2-7; 14 positions agree with TRBD2. V lost 7 bases to trimming and J lost 9 bases; unmatched junction nucleotides: 14. Germline V gene lookup returns CDR1 ENHRY and CDR2 SYGVKD. This CDR3 spans 16 amino acids.

This rearrangement joins TRBV12-3 or TRBV12-4 to TRBJ1-3; 9 bases line up with TRBD1. This CDR3 spans 17 amino acids. The J segment lost 8 bases and the V segment lost 4 bases, leaving 15 bases of the junction unmatched. The CDR3 DNA follows: TGTGCCAGCAGTTACCAGGCCGGGACAGGGTCGTTACACACCATATATTTT. It yields the protein CASSYQAGTGSLHTIYF.

J is TRBJ2-7 and V is TRBV21-1; the D call TRBD2 from the table was never checked on the DNA. TRBV21-1 is given as a pseudogene. The CDR3 runs 16 residues. As DNA, the CDR3 is TGTGCCAGCAGCAACACCGGACTAGCGCACCCCTACGAGCAGTACTTC. This translates into CASSNTGLAHPYEQYF.

V gene TRBV15 combines with J gene TRBJ1-2; D is unclear. This CDR3 is built from 15 residues. V lost 0 bases and J 4 bases, leaving 12 bases between the germline ends. Germline V gene lookup returns CDR1 LNHNV and CDR2 YYDKDF (reference sequence). In nucleotides, the CDR3 is TGTGCCACCAGCAGAGATAAGACCGTTGGCTATGGCTACACCTTC. As protein: CATSRDKTVGYGYTF. The full variable domain, in which reference TRBV15 and TRBJ1-2 provide the parts outside the CDR3, is DAMVIQNPRYQVTQFGKPVTLSCSQTLNHNVMYWYQQKSSQAPKLLFHYYDKDFNNEADTPDNFQSRRPNTSFCFLDIRSPGLGDTAMYLCATSRDKTVGYGYTFGSGTRLTVV.

The chain combines TRBV4-2 with TRBJ2-1; 10 bases agree with TRBD2. The junction had 7 bases not matched to a gene; V was cut back by 3 bases and J by 5 bases. Germline V CDR1 and CDR2: LGHNA, YNFKEQ. The CDR3 has 16 amino acids. CDR3 amino acids: CASSHPGLATHNEQFF. In DNA, the CDR3 is TGTGCCAGCAGCCACCCGGGACTAGCGACCCACAATGAGCAGTTCTTC.

This clonotype was detected once. The CDR3 nucleotides read TGTGCCAGCAGTTCCTTAGGGGGGAAACTCTACGAGCAGTACTTC. Its translation: CASSSLGGKLYEQYF. The gene calls are TRBV27 and TRBJ2-7, with D perhaps assigned TRBD1 or TRBD2 (6 bases each). With 4 bases removed from V and 3 bases from J, the gap between germline ends came to 16 bases. Germline CDR1 is MNHEY and CDR2 is SMNVEV (reference sequence). The CDR3 extends over 15 amino acids.

This rearrangement joins TRBV20-1 to TRBJ2-3, with 8 bases lining up with TRBD2. The CDR3 is 14 residues long. Losses at the gene ends were 4 bases for V and 4 bases for J; bases not matched to a gene: 7. Germline CDR1 and CDR2: DFQATT and SNEGSKA (reference sequence). The CDR3 loop is CSATRAAGADTQYF. CDR3 sequence (DNA): TGCAGTGCTACCCGAGCAGCGGGAGCAGATACGCAGTATTTT.

In this sample, this clonotype turned up once. V gene TRBV27 combines with J gene TRBJ2-1; D is unresolved. The CDR3 sequence is 13 residues long. V dropped 0 bases and J dropped 8 bases, with 8 bases sitting between them. In germline, CDR1 is MNHEY, CDR2 SMNVEV (reference sequence). In DNA, the CDR3 is TGTGCCAGCAGTTTATCATGGGGTGATGAGCAGTTCTTC. Translating gives CASSLSWGDEQFF.

The V and J genes are TRBV9 and TRBJ2-5; TRBD1 might be the D (5 bases). The CDR3 length is 15 residues. CDR1 and CDR2 from the germline V gene are SGDLS and YYNGEE. V lost 0 bases and J 3 bases, leaving 12 bases between the germline ends. CDR3 DNA sequence: TGTGCCAGCAGCGTAGGGCCCAGGGATGAAGAGACCCAGTACTTC. It specifies CASSVGPRDEETQYF.

The chain uses TRBV28 and TRBJ1-5; no definite D call. Germline lookup yields CDR1 MDHEN and CDR2 SYDVKM. The CDR3 covers 13 residues. The V end lost 5 bases, the J end lost 5 bases, and 10 bases lay between the germline ends. The CDR3: CASSVEADQPQHF. Written as DNA, the CDR3 is TGTGCCAGCAGTGTGGAGGCGGATCAGCCCCAGCATTTT.